This is a list of T cell receptor beta chains from one sample in a study of beta chain features in type 1 diabetes. Using immunoSEQ multiplex PCR, the repertoire was profiled, and TCRdb retains in-frame clones only, with some absent. The sample holds around 320,000 clones; approximately 15% are singletons and the top ten take roughly 7%. Sequenced input: central memory CD4+ T cells from blood. The source of these receptors is a man between 25 and 39 years old in good health. The CDR3 runs from the conserved cysteine through the conserved F or W. The order of the fields is clone size, V gene, D gene, J gene, CDR3 length, CDR3 protein, CDR3 DNA. The D gene is left open where the match is weak. Clone size is given for some rows only: seen once, a few or many times, or a class if the clone is expanded.

clone size: -; V gene: TRBV20-1; D gene: -; J gene: TRBJ2-5; CDR3 length: 11; CDR3 protein: CSARPEETQYF; CDR3 DNA: TGCAGTGCTAGACCAGAAGAGACCCAGTACTTC
clone size: few; V gene: TRBV2; D gene: -; J gene: TRBJ2-7; CDR3 length: 10; CDR3 protein: CASGAGEQYF; CDR3 DNA: TGTGCCAGCGGGGCCGGCGAGCAGTACTTC
clone size: few; V gene: TRBV11-2; D gene: -; J gene: TRBJ1-5; CDR3 length: 13; CDR3 protein: CASSVDKDQPQHF; CDR3 DNA: TGTGCCAGCAGCGTGGACAAAGATCAGCCCCAGCATTTT
clone size: -; V gene: TRBV29-1; D gene: -; J gene: TRBJ2-1; CDR3 length: 13; CDR3 protein: CSVSSGIANEQFF; CDR3 DNA: TGCAGCGTCAGTTCAGGGATCGCCAATGAGCAGTTCTTC
clone size: -; V gene: TRBV6-5; D gene: -; J gene: TRBJ1-1; CDR3 length: 11; CDR3 protein: CASSRGTEAFF; CDR3 DNA: TGTGCCAGCAGCCGCGGAACTGAAGCTTTCTTT
clone size: few; V gene: TRBV7-9; D gene: -; J gene: TRBJ2-5; CDR3 length: 13; CDR3 protein: CASSSLSVETQYF; CDR3 DNA: TGTGCCAGCAGCTCCCTCTCAGTAGAGACCCAGTACTTC
clone size: -; V gene: TRBV4-1; D gene: TRBD2; J gene: TRBJ2-3; CDR3 length: 18; CDR3 protein: CASSQDGVGLAVTDTQYF; CDR3 DNA: TGCGCCAGCAGCCAAGACGGAGTAGGACTAGCGGTCACAGATACGCAGTATTTT
clone size: -; V gene: TRBV9; D gene: -; J gene: TRBJ2-5; CDR3 length: 14; CDR3 protein: CASSGGGHRETQYF; CDR3 DNA: TGTGCCAGCAGCGGCGGGGGCCACCGGGAGACCCAGTACTTC
clone size: few; V gene: TRBV6-6; D gene: -; J gene: TRBJ2-5; CDR3 length: 12; CDR3 protein: CASSQGQETQYF; CDR3 DNA: TGTGCCAGCAGCCAAGGGCAAGAGACCCAGTACTTC
clone size: few; V gene: TRBV6-6; D gene: -; J gene: TRBJ1-5; CDR3 length: 16; CDR3 protein: CASRDLTVSYIQPQHF; CDR3 DNA: TGTGCCAGCAGAGACCTCACGGTCTCCTACATTCAGCCCCAGCATTTT
clone size: few; V gene: TRBV7-2; D gene: -; J gene: TRBJ2-3; CDR3 length: 15; CDR3 protein: CASSSSPTGTDTQYF; CDR3 DNA: TGTGCCAGCAGCTCTAGTCCGACAGGCACAGATACGCAGTATTTT
clone size: many; V gene: TRBV7-9; D gene: -; J gene: TRBJ2-5; CDR3 length: 13; CDR3 protein: CASSFGGTETQYF; CDR3 DNA: TGTGCCAGCAGCTTCGGAGGGACGGAGACCCAGTACTTC
clone size: -; V gene: TRBV6-5; D gene: -; J gene: TRBJ1-5; CDR3 length: 13; CDR3 protein: CASSYGGNQPQHF; CDR3 DNA: TGTGCCAGCAGTTACGGGGGAAATCAGCCCCAGCATTTT
clone size: few; V gene: TRBV5-4; D gene: TRBD1; J gene: TRBJ1-2; CDR3 length: 16; CDR3 protein: CASSQESGQGNRGYTF; CDR3 DNA: TGTGCCAGCAGCCAAGAATCCGGACAGGGGAATCGCGGCTACACCTTC
clone size: few; V gene: TRBV5-4; D gene: -; J gene: TRBJ2-2; CDR3 length: 15; CDR3 protein: CASSQSGVYTGELFF; CDR3 DNA: TGTGCCAGCAGTCAATCGGGAGTCTACACCGGGGAGCTGTTTTTT
clone size: -; V gene: TRBV27; D gene: -; J gene: TRBJ1-1; CDR3 length: 15; CDR3 protein: CASSLSRGASTEAFF; CDR3 DNA: TGTGCCAGCAGTTTATCTAGGGGGGCGTCCACTGAAGCTTTCTTT
clone size: -; V gene: TRBV6-5; D gene: -; J gene: TRBJ2-7; CDR3 length: 14; CDR3 protein: CASSMYGGDYEQYF; CDR3 DNA: TGTGCCAGCAGTATGTACGGGGGAGACTACGAGCAGTACTTC
clone size: few; V gene: TRBV7-6; D gene: TRBD2; J gene: TRBJ2-3; CDR3 length: 15; CDR3 protein: CASSLALAGRDTQYF; CDR3 DNA: TGTGCCAGCAGCTTAGCCCTAGCGGGGAGAGATACGCAGTATTTT
clone size: -; V gene: TRBV7-2; D gene: -; J gene: TRBJ2-5; CDR3 length: 16; CDR3 protein: CASSPEYRTVQETQYF; CDR3 DNA: TGTGCCAGCAGCCCGGAGTACAGGACCGTCCAAGAGACCCAGTACTTC
clone size: -; V gene: TRBV29-1; D gene: -; J gene: TRBJ1-1; CDR3 length: 12; CDR3 protein: CSVFPGGVTAFF; CDR3 DNA: TGCAGCGTCTTTCCCGGCGGGGTAACGGCTTTCTTT
clone size: few; V gene: TRBV6-6; D gene: -; J gene: TRBJ2-1; CDR3 length: 12; CDR3 protein: CATQSSYNEQFF; CDR3 DNA: TGTGCCACCCAGAGCTCCTACAATGAGCAGTTCTTC
clone size: -; V gene: TRBV6-1; D gene: -; J gene: TRBJ2-3; CDR3 length: 13; CDR3 protein: CASSYDPADTQYF; CDR3 DNA: TGTGCCAGCAGTTATGATCCGGCGGATACGCAGTATTTT
clone size: many; V gene: TRBV18; D gene: -; J gene: TRBJ2-3; CDR3 length: 14; CDR3 protein: CASSPSRSTDTQYF; CDR3 DNA: TGTGCCAGCTCACCGTCCAGATCCACAGATACGCAGTATTTT
clone size: many; V gene: TRBV30; D gene: -; J gene: TRBJ2-2; CDR3 length: 12; CDR3 protein: CAWSRTSGELFF; CDR3 DNA: TGTGCCTGGAGCCGGACCTCCGGGGAGCTGTTTTTT
clone size: -; V gene: TRBV2; D gene: -; J gene: TRBJ2-6; CDR3 length: 15; CDR3 protein: CASSEGSSGANVLTF; CDR3 DNA: TGTGCCAGCAGTGAGGGTTCCTCTGGGGCCAACGTCCTGACTTTC
clone size: few; V gene: TRBV10-3; D gene: TRBD1; J gene: TRBJ1-6; CDR3 length: 15; CDR3 protein: CAISDRGVDNSPLHF; CDR3 DNA: TGTGCCATCAGTGACAGGGGGGTTGATAATTCACCCCTCCACTTT
clone size: -; V gene: TRBV4-1; D gene: TRBD1; J gene: TRBJ1-6; CDR3 length: 14; CDR3 protein: CASNQGQDNSPLHF; CDR3 DNA: TGCGCCAGCAACCAGGGACAGGACAATTCACCCCTCCACTTT
clone size: -; V gene: TRBV25-1; D gene: -; J gene: TRBJ2-2; CDR3 length: 13; CDR3 protein: CASRQVNTGELFF; CDR3 DNA: TGTGCCAGCAGACAGGTTAACACCGGGGAGCTGTTTTTT
clone size: few; V gene: TRBV6-6; D gene: -; J gene: TRBJ2-5; CDR3 length: 16; CDR3 protein: CASSYSGQGYQETQYF; CDR3 DNA: TGTGCCAGCAGTTACTCGGGGCAGGGTTATCAAGAGACCCAGTACTTC
clone size: -; V gene: TRBV18; D gene: -; J gene: TRBJ1-1; CDR3 length: 13; CDR3 protein: CASSPTQNTEAFF; CDR3 DNA: TGTGCCAGCTCACCAACTCAGAACACTGAAGCTTTCTTT
clone size: -; V gene: TRBV5-1; D gene: -; J gene: TRBJ2-5; CDR3 length: 14; CDR3 protein: CASSPQTGGETQYF; CDR3 DNA: TGCGCCAGCAGCCCACAGACTGGGGGAGAGACCCAGTACTTC
clone size: -; V gene: TRBV6-5; D gene: -; J gene: TRBJ1-1; CDR3 length: 15; CDR3 protein: CASSYRGSRDTEAFF; CDR3 DNA: TGTGCCAGCAGTTACCGGGGGTCCCGAGACACTGAAGCTTTCTTT
clone size: few; V gene: TRBV2; D gene: -; J gene: TRBJ1-5; CDR3 length: 12; CDR3 protein: CASSESNQPQHF; CDR3 DNA: TGTGCCAGCAGTGAATCTAATCAGCCCCAGCATTTT
clone size: many; V gene: TRBV5-4; D gene: TRBD1; J gene: TRBJ1-2; CDR3 length: 15; CDR3 protein: CASSREGTANYGYTF; CDR3 DNA: TGTGCCAGCAGCCGCGAAGGGACAGCTAACTATGGCTACACCTTC
clone size: many; V gene: TRBV5-1; D gene: -; J gene: TRBJ2-3; CDR3 length: 13; CDR3 protein: CASSSAWGDTQYF; CDR3 DNA: TGCGCCAGCAGCTCGGCCTGGGGAGATACGCAGTATTTT
clone size: -; V gene: TRBV11-2; D gene: TRBD2; J gene: TRBJ2-2; CDR3 length: 18; CDR3 protein: CASSFFRTSGRSAGELFF; CDR3 DNA: TGTGCCAGCAGCTTTTTTCGGACTAGCGGGAGATCAGCCGGGGAGCTGTTTTTT
clone size: -; V gene: TRBV11-2; D gene: -; J gene: TRBJ2-1; CDR3 length: 15; CDR3 protein: CASSLSLGQGNEQFF; CDR3 DNA: TGTGCCAGCAGCTTAAGTTTGGGGCAGGGGAATGAGCAGTTCTTC
clone size: few; V gene: TRBV5-4; D gene: -; J gene: TRBJ1-4; CDR3 length: 12; CDR3 protein: CASSLNNPRGVF; CDR3 DNA: TGTGCCAGCAGCTTGAATAACCCGAGGGGGGTTTTT
clone size: -; V gene: TRBV29-1; D gene: TRBD1; J gene: TRBJ2-5; CDR3 length: 13; CDR3 protein: CSVAGHRGETQYF; CDR3 DNA: TGCAGCGTTGCCGGGCACAGGGGTGAGACCCAGTACTTC
clone size: -; V gene: TRBV9; D gene: -; J gene: TRBJ2-5; CDR3 length: 14; CDR3 protein: CASSQAGPTGTQYF; CDR3 DNA: TGTGCCAGCAGCCAGGCGGGGCCCACGGGGACCCAGTACTTC
clone size: few; V gene: TRBV5-4; D gene: TRBD1; J gene: TRBJ1-2; CDR3 length: 14; CDR3 protein: CASSLAGGRGGYTF; CDR3 DNA: TGTGCCAGCAGCTTGGCAGGGGGTCGAGGCGGCTACACCTTC
clone size: -; V gene: TRBV5-1; D gene: -; J gene: TRBJ2-5; CDR3 length: 13; CDR3 protein: CASSLGLGETQYF; CDR3 DNA: TGCGCCAGCAGCTTGGGCTTGGGGGAGACCCAGTACTTC
clone size: many; V gene: TRBV19; D gene: TRBD1; J gene: TRBJ2-3; CDR3 length: 14; CDR3 protein: CASSQGDRTDTQYF; CDR3 DNA: TGTGCCAGCTCACAGGGGGATCGCACAGATACGCAGTATTTT
clone size: -; V gene: TRBV27; D gene: -; J gene: TRBJ2-3; CDR3 length: 13; CDR3 protein: CASKALRTDTQYF; CDR3 DNA: TGTGCCAGCAAGGCCCTCCGCACAGATACGCAGTATTTT
clone size: few; V gene: TRBV5-8; D gene: -; J gene: TRBJ2-5; CDR3 length: 15; CDR3 protein: CASSLRSARGETQYF; CDR3 DNA: TGTGCCAGCAGCTTACGTTCCGCGCGGGGAGAGACCCAGTACTTC
clone size: few; V gene: TRBV7-8; D gene: -; J gene: TRBJ2-7; CDR3 length: 13; CDR3 protein: CASSLIGQNEQYF; CDR3 DNA: TGTGCCAGCAGCTTAATCGGACAGAACGAGCAGTACTTC
clone size: few; V gene: TRBV6-1; D gene: -; J gene: TRBJ1-1; CDR3 length: 12; CDR3 protein: CASSRRWTEAFF; CDR3 DNA: TGTGCCAGCAGCCGGCGCTGGACTGAAGCTTTCTTT
clone size: many; V gene: TRBV4-3; D gene: TRBD2; J gene: TRBJ2-1; CDR3 length: 16; CDR3 protein: CASSQGLARRYNEQFF; CDR3 DNA: TGCGCCAGCAGCCAGGGACTAGCGAGACGCTACAATGAGCAGTTCTTC
clone size: -; V gene: TRBV6-6; D gene: -; J gene: TRBJ1-1; CDR3 length: 13; CDR3 protein: CAIVDTLNTEAFF; CDR3 DNA: TGTGCCATAGTGGACACCCTGAACACTGAAGCTTTCTTT
clone size: -; V gene: TRBV18; D gene: TRBD1; J gene: TRBJ1-4; CDR3 length: 13; CDR3 protein: CASSTRDRGKLFF; CDR3 DNA: TGTGCCAGCTCAACTCGGGACAGGGGGAAACTGTTTTTT
clone size: -; V gene: TRBV6-5; D gene: TRBD1; J gene: TRBJ1-2; CDR3 length: 13; CDR3 protein: CASSRDRTYGYTF; CDR3 DNA: TGTGCCAGCAGCCGGGACAGGACCTATGGCTACACCTTC
clone size: many; V gene: TRBV9; D gene: -; J gene: TRBJ2-2; CDR3 length: 16; CDR3 protein: CASSVGTTDNTGELFF; CDR3 DNA: TGTGCCAGCAGCGTAGGGACTACCGATAACACCGGGGAGCTGTTTTTT
clone size: -; V gene: TRBV7-2; D gene: -; J gene: TRBJ1-3; CDR3 length: 11; CDR3 protein: CASSSRDTIYF; CDR3 DNA: TGTGCCAGCAGCTCCAGGGACACCATATATTTT